This TCR beta chain was identified during a study of Graves' ophthalmopathy and Graves' hyperthyroidism. Study context: The authors defined stable hyperthyroidism as no ophthalmopathy within 18 months of follow-up.

CDR3 regions of TCR beta were amplified from RNA transcripts. The first round was an RT-PCR with HTBI primers, and the second round was a multiplex PCR. TCRdb ran MiXCR on the multiplex PCR reads and lists one entry per CDR3 protein. The sample carries around 1.1 million distinct CDR3 sequences, about two fifths recorded once. Only newly diagnosed hyperthyroidism patients aged 18 to 65, with under 2 months' duration, were enrolled. The V and J ends lost 8 bases and 0 bases, in that order; junction bases with no gene match: 6. CDR1 is LNHNV, CDR2 YYDKDF, per germline (reference sequence). CDR3 length: 15 amino acids.

This clonotype originated in an adult man with Graves' hyperthyroidism. The chain joins TRBV15 to TRBJ1-4, with TRBD1 identical over 7 bases. The sequencing input was peripheral blood or thyroid tissue (not recorded which). The CDR3, as DNA: TGTGCCACCGGCCAAGACAGGGCAACTAATGAAAAACTGTTTTTT. Its translation is CATGQDRATNEKLFF.